This is a list of T cell receptor beta chains from one sample in a study of ipilimumab plus nivolumab after autologous stem cell transplantation. Clones were read by immunoSEQ multiplex PCR, and TCRdb kept only the in-frame ones, dropping some. The table records about 43,000 clones, about 88% of them present only once. The sequencing used PBMCs, collected in a trial of ipilimumab plus nivolumab as post-transplant consolidation. These TCRs come from a male donor with multiple myeloma. CDR3s include the opening cysteine and the closing phenylalanine or tryptophan. A D gene is named only where the DNA matches it firmly. Expanded clones are given a class, and other clones once, few, many or no size at all.

v_gene	j_gene	d_gene	abundance	CDR3aa	CDR3nt
TRBV7-9	TRBJ2-3	TRBD1	NA	CASSLGTGGADTQYF	TGTGCCAGCAGTTTGGGGACAGGGGGGGCAGATACGCAGTATTTT
TRBV9	TRBJ1-1	NA	NA	CASNRDPPNTEAFF	TGTGCCAGCAACCGGGACCCCCCGAACACTGAAGCTTTCTTT
TRBV5-1	TRBJ2-2	TRBD1	NA	CASSSGPLGDRPTGELFF	TGCGCCAGCAGCTCGGGACCGCTAGGGGACAGACCCACCGGGGAGCTGTTTTTT
TRBV18	TRBJ1-2	TRBD1	NA	CASSLQEGQGSYGYTF	TGTGCCAGCTCACTCCAGGAGGGACAGGGATCCTATGGCTACACCTTC
TRBV18	TRBJ2-1	NA	NA	CASSPQAEPSYNEQFF	TGTGCCAGCTCACCACAGGCTGAACCCTCCTACAATGAGCAGTTCTTC
TRBV6-5	TRBJ1-5	NA	NA	CASSYSGASNQPQHF	TGTGCCAGCAGTTACTCAGGGGCTAGCAATCAGCCCCAGCATTTT
TRBV6-5	TRBJ2-2	NA	NA	CASSPLTGQGGELFF	TGTGCCAGCAGTCCCCTGACCGGGCAGGGCGGGGAGCTGTTTTTT
TRBV27	TRBJ2-3	NA	NA	CASSSSLHGTQYF	TGTGCCAGCAGTTCCAGCCTCCACGGTACGCAGTATTTT
TRBV6-1	TRBJ2-3	NA	NA	CAAGWSTDTQYF	TGTGCGGCGGGTTGGAGCACAGATACGCAGTATTTT
TRBV5-1	TRBJ1-5	NA	once	CASSLQGGNQPQHF	TGCGCCAGCAGCCTACAGGGTGGCAATCAGCCCCAGCATTTT
TRBV30	TRBJ2-6	NA	once	CAWSAWSSGANVLTF	TGTGCCTGGAGTGCCTGGAGCTCTGGGGCCAACGTCCTGACTTTC
TRBV19	TRBJ2-3	NA	NA	CASRSGLFTDTQYF	TGTGCCAGTAGATCGGGGCTATTTACAGATACGCAGTATTTT
TRBV7-2	TRBJ2-3	TRBD2	NA	CASSLVGLAGIRTDTQYF	TGTGCCAGCAGCTTAGTAGGTCTAGCGGGGATCCGCACAGATACGCAGTATTTT
TRBV6-5	TRBJ2-1	NA	NA	CASTPPAAGTNEQFF	TGTGCCAGCACCCCTCCCGCGGCAGGGACCAATGAGCAGTTCTTC
TRBV9	TRBJ1-1	NA	NA	CASSDSRTDMNTEAFF	TGTGCCAGCAGCGATTCTCGGACAGACATGAACACTGAAGCTTTCTTT
TRBV5-1	TRBJ2-1	NA	NA	CASSLVGSSYNEQFF	TGCGCCAGCAGCTTGGTGGGGAGCTCCTACAATGAGCAGTTCTTC
TRBV19	TRBJ2-7	NA	NA	CASSTHGQIPVNEQYF	TGTGCCAGTAGTACCCACGGACAGATCCCGGTGAACGAGCAGTACTTC
TRBV7-2	TRBJ2-1	TRBD2	NA	CASSSLAGSYNEQFF	TGTGCCAGCAGCTCTCTAGCGGGCTCCTACAATGAGCAGTTCTTC
TRBV19	TRBJ2-3	TRBD2	NA	CATRRSGGPGADTQYF	TGTGCCACAAGAAGAAGCGGGGGGCCGGGGGCAGATACGCAGTATTTT
TRBV7-2	TRBJ1-3	NA	once	CASSSQGSTPGNTIYF	TGTGCCAGCAGCTCACAGGGCTCCACACCTGGAAACACCATATATTTT
TRBV6-5	TRBJ2-7	TRBD2	NA	CASSSSGGLYEQYF	TGTGCCAGCAGCTCTAGCGGGGGGCTCTACGAGCAGTACTTC
TRBV30	TRBJ2-3	NA	NA	CAWSLVTTDTQYF	TGTGCCTGGAGTTTGGTCACCACAGATACGCAGTATTTT
TRBV28	TRBJ2-2	NA	NA	CASTLRYTGELFF	TGTGCCAGCACCCTTCGGTACACCGGGGAGCTGTTTTTT
TRBV25-1	TRBJ2-1	TRBD1	NA	CASSLPRTGVDEQFF	TGTGCCAGCAGTCTGCCACGGACAGGGGTCGATGAGCAGTTCTTC
TRBV10-3	TRBJ2-2	TRBD1	once	CAIRGSQGAGELFF	TGTGCCATCAGGGGAAGTCAGGGGGCCGGGGAGCTGTTTTTT
TRBV4-3	TRBJ1-4	NA	NA	CASSQVGAGDNEKLFF	TGCGCCAGCAGCCAAGTTGGGGCAGGGGATAATGAAAAACTGTTTTTT
TRBV30	TRBJ1-2	NA	once	CAWSIEGPGYTF	TGTGCCTGGAGTATAGAGGGCCCTGGCTACACCTTC
TRBV10-3	TRBJ1-3	NA	NA	CAISVAGTQNGDTIYF	TGTGCCATCAGTGTTGCCGGGACCCAAAACGGAGACACCATATATTTT
TRBV5-6	TRBJ1-5	TRBD1	NA	CASSLTGTANQPQHF	TGTGCCAGCAGCTTGACCGGGACAGCGAATCAGCCCCAGCATTTT
TRBV4-2	TRBJ2-1	TRBD1	NA	CASSQGDRANSYNEQFF	TGTGCCAGCAGCCAAGGGGACAGAGCGAACTCCTACAATGAGCAGTTCTTC
TRBV7-3	TRBJ2-1	TRBD2	NA	CASSLRTSGRAAHFF	TGTGCCAGCAGCTTACGGACTAGCGGGAGGGCCGCTCATTTCTTC
TRBV5-1	TRBJ1-1	NA	NA	CASSLSQREEAFF	TGCGCCAGCAGCCTCTCCCAGAGAGAAGAAGCTTTCTTT
TRBV6-6	TRBJ2-1	NA	once	CASSPPSQVYNEQFF	TGTGCCAGCAGTCCCCCCTCCCAGGTCTACAATGAGCAGTTCTTC
TRBV5-1	TRBJ1-4	TRBD1	NA	CASSFQGGHFEKLFF	TGCGCCAGCAGCTTCCAGGGGGGGCATTTTGAAAAACTGTTTTTT
TRBV9	TRBJ2-5	NA	NA	CASSGGDRTQETQYF	TGTGCCAGCAGCGGGGGGGACCGAACCCAAGAGACCCAGTACTTC
TRBV4-3	TRBJ1-3	NA	NA	CASSQTGTGNTIYF	TGCGCCAGCAGCCAAACGGGTACTGGAAACACCATATATTTT
TRBV4-2	TRBJ1-5	NA	NA	CASSQDLGNRNQPQHF	TGTGCCAGCAGCCAAGATTTAGGGAATCGCAATCAGCCCCAGCATTTT
TRBV9	TRBJ2-1	TRBD2	NA	CASSVAPGLDLSYNEQFF	TGTGCCAGCAGCGTAGCTCCGGGACTAGACCTCTCCTACAATGAGCAGTTCTTC